This T cell receptor (beta chain) was observed in a study of blood T cells in healthy people across ages. The CDR3 loop spans 16 amino acids. The V end was cut by 8 bases, the J end by 2 bases, with 18 bases between. Germline CDR1 SGHTA, CDR2 FQGNSA. Individuals who donated were healthy Caucasians from Russia aged about 6 to 90. Per sample, a minimum of 6 million PBMCs were isolated. A remark on this clonotype: Its antigen remains unknown.

The authors ran a second PCR of about 7 to 11 cycles using a sample-barcoded 5' primer and a J-beta primer mix. TCRdb reprocessed the 5' RACE reads via MiXCR and lists one record per CDR3 protein. The sample includes 850,000 to 1,100,000 distinct CDR3 sequences, less than 45% of them seen just once. Study-level results: Across the age range, TCR beta diversity per million T cells fell in a roughly linear way.

V is TRBV7-2 and J is TRBJ2-2; D assignment may be TRBD1 or TRBD2 (5 bases each). What was sequenced was blood. The sequence came from a man between 18 and 29 years old in good health. Here the CDR3 reads CASAPDSRDNTGELFF. CDR3 bases: TGTGCCAGCGCCCCGGACTCCCGGGACAACACCGGGGAGCTGTTTTTT.